This TCR beta chain is from a study of T-cell memory formation after mild COVID-19 (dated by TCRdb to the early 2020s). Study-wide context: Most TCR sequence clusters were specific to one of the two donors. In a couple of donors, T-cell clones that expanded and contracted after mild COVID-19 were followed by sequencing TCRalpha and TCRbeta repertoires longitudinally. Two young, previously healthy adult volunteers, one female and one male, were included in the cohort.

Broad study findings and their caveats: Some responding clones were detected in pre-infection memory, which suggested that pre-existing cross-reactive memory T cells had joined the SARS-CoV-2 response. The study included only two mild cases, and larger cohorts that include severe cases with pre-infection samples were judged to be necessary. Clones contracting from day 15 to 85 had balanced CD4/CD8 phenotypes, while a second wave expanding from day 15 to 37 was biased towards CD4+. The second-wave clones that peaked on day 37 were not confirmed to be SARS-CoV-2 specific. Contracting CD4+ clones appeared mostly in the CM and EM memory subsets, whereas CD8+ clones were enriched in EMRA.

PBMCs were isolated by Ficoll-Paque density gradient centrifugation. On this clonotype itself: No antigen is known for it. No much larger clone exists at a distance of one base, and base qualities are not known.

TCRdb lists the instrument as Illumina NovaSeq 6000. Using 5'RACE with constant-segment primers, TCRalpha and TCRbeta cDNA libraries were constructed, with sample barcodes and unique molecular identifiers added in the process. Trizol reagent was used to extract RNA from every sample. The libraries were amplified in two PCR steps, and the second step added a second sample barcode and Illumina TruSeq adapters. Sequencing of libraries was performed on an Illumina NovaSeq with 2 x 150 bp paired-end reads. The paper's processing steps were these. Demultiplexing of reads and collapsing into UMI-guided consensus sequences were performed with migec v1.2.7. Using mixcr v2.1.11, UMI consensuses were aligned to TRA and TRB V and J templates and then assembled into clonotypes. Expanded or contracted clonotypes were those called significant by both edgeR and NoisET, with noise models trained on biological replicates. For edgeR calls, the thresholds were a false discovery rate-adjusted p below 0.01 and a log2 fold-change of 1. As an exploratory analysis of dynamics, max-normalized trajectories of the 1000 most abundant clonotypes were examined with PCA combined with hierarchical clustering. Separately sequenced CD4+ and CD8+ repertoires were used to assign a CD4 or CD8 phenotype to each responding clone. TCRdb reprocessed the public reads (quality trimming at Q25 with fastp, clone calling with MiXCR) and kept in-frame beta chains. Records with the same CDR3 protein are collapsed into one entry carrying the most frequent genes and DNA. It is TCRdb's table, rather than the study itself, that gives the V and J calls and clone size. In all, the sample holds about 610,000 distinct CDR3 sequences, and roughly 17% of those were seen once. Roughly 8% of the sample goes to the ten largest clones.

Sequenced sample: PBMCs or a T cell subset sorted from them (not recorded which). The clonotype was recovered from an adult woman who had mild COVID-19 (a few samples of this study predate the infection). The sample titles of this study are shuffled in the database, so cell type and time point are left out; the donor was told from shared clones.

The CDR3 here reads CASSQADRETGELFF. The sequenced DNA: TGTGCCAGCAGCCAAGCGGACAGGGAGACCGGGGAGCTGTTTTTT. The rearrangement joined TRBV14 to TRBJ2-2, and TRBD1 matches 8 of the central bases. Taken from the germline V gene, the CDR1 and CDR2 loops are SGHDN and FVKESK. Unmatched junction bases come to 3, with V trimmed by 1 base and J by 5 bases. Counted from cysteine to phenylalanine, this CDR3 has 15 amino acids. Just CDR3 DNA is preserved here, 45 bases in frame from base 1.